The 27 T cell receptor beta chains below all came from one sample that was sequenced in a study of blood T cell repertoires in COVID-19. The data were produced by immunoSEQ multiplex PCR, yet TCRdb's version contains in-frame clones alone and is incomplete. The sample contains roughly 29,000 clones, around 83% of which appear only once. What was sequenced was peripheral blood. All receptors derive from a man aged 70-80 years with active COVID-19.

V gene TRBV21-1 combines with J gene TRBJ2-1; the table's D call, TRBD2, has no DNA check behind it. TRBV21-1 is a known pseudogene. The CDR3 consists of 16 residues. CDR3 in amino acids: CASSNRLAGVYNEQFF. The CDR3, as DNA: TGTGCCAGCAGCAATCGACTAGCGGGGGTTTACAATGAGCAGTTCTTC.

V gene TRBV23-1 combines with J gene TRBJ2-7; possible D gene TRBD1, 6 bases. TRBV23-1 is flagged as an ORF with uncertain function. V was pared by 0 bases and J by 7 bases, with 19 bases between. This CDR3 has 16 amino acids. In DNA, the CDR3 is TGCGCCAGCAGTCAATCGGTGGACAGCGCTCTTTTTGAGCAGTACTTC. Its protein product is CASSQSVDSALFEQYF.

DNA of the CDR3: TGTGCCAGCAGCGTAGGACAGGGAGCTTATGGCTACACCTTC. Translating gives CASSVGQGAYGYTF. The chain links TRBV7-3 to TRBJ1-2; TRBD1 aligns across 8 bases. With 5 bases clipped from V and 5 bases from J, the junction kept 7 bases outside the gene matches. Germline V gives CDR1 SGHTA, CDR2 FQGTGA. This CDR3 has 14 amino acids. Full variable domain (outside the CDR3, taken from reference TRBV7-3 and TRBJ1-2): GAGVSQTPSNKVTEKGKYVELRCDPISGHTALYWYRQSLGQGPEFLIYFQGTGAADDSGLPNDRFFAVRPEGSVSTLKIQRTERGDSAVYLCASSVGQGAYGYTFGSGTRLTVV.

In its sample, this clone was seen a few times. The chain is built from TRBV4-2 and TRBJ1-2; weak D call: TRBD1 (6 bases). V was pared by 0 bases and J by 8 bases, with 13 bases between. The CDR3 is made up of 14 amino acids. CDR1 LGHNA and CDR2 YNFKEQ come from the germline V gene. CDR3 DNA sequence: TGTGCCAGCAGCCAAGATCGGGAACAGGGAGGCTACACCTTC. This translates into CASSQDREQGGYTF.

The chain employs TRBV4-1 and TRBJ2-7; TRBD2 agrees at 7 bases. V was pared by 4 bases and J by 3 bases, with 6 bases of the junction left unmatched. This CDR3 spans 14 amino acids. Looked up from germline, CDR1 is MGHRA and CDR2 is YSYEKL. CDR3 coding DNA: TGCGCCAGCAGCCGAGCGGGACGGGGCTACGAGCAGTACTTC. Translating it yields CASSRAGRGYEQYF.

This clone was seen only a few times. The genes are TRBV2 and TRBJ2-5; 12 bases are shared with TRBD2. The ends lost 4 bases at V and 0 bases at J; junction bases unmatched: 3. The length of the CDR3 is 16 residues. Per germline, CDR1 SNHLY and CDR2 FYNNEI. CDR3 sequence reads: CASSVLAGGYQETQYF. The CDR3, as DNA: TGTGCCAGCAGTGTACTAGCGGGGGGCTACCAAGAGACCCAGTACTTC.

The rearrangement joins TRBV2 to TRBJ2-7, with 9 positions matching TRBD1. The germline CDR1 and CDR2 sequences are SNHLY and FYNNEI. J lost 4 bases, V lost 10 bases, and 11 bases had no gene match. This CDR3 has 14 residues. The CDR3 DNA reads TGTGCCAACAAACAGGGGGCCGGCATGTACGAGCAGTACTTC. This gives the protein CANKQGAGMYEQYF.

V usage is TRBV7-9 and J usage is TRBJ2-5; 13 bases match TRBD2. The CDR3 is 17 amino acids. Germline V gives CDR1 SEHNR, CDR2 FQNEAQ (reference sequence). The junction had 9 bases not matched to a gene; V was cut back by 4 bases and J by 4 bases. The CDR3 DNA sequence: TGTGCCAGCAGCTCAGGACTAGCGGGGGCGAGGGGAGAGACCCAGTACTTC. Its protein product is CASSSGLAGARGETQYF.

Points on this clone: An end of the junction does not agree with germline; a read error may underlie this. The chain links TRBV4-1 to TRBJ2-2, with a weak D call TRBD1 (6 bases). Per germline, CDR1 MGHRA and CDR2 YSYEKL. This CDR3 comprises 15 residues. The CDR3 DNA sequence: TGCGCCAGCAGTCAAGGCAGGGGGAACACCGGGGAGCTGTTTTTT. It codes for CASSQGRGNTGELFF.

The chain carries TRBV5-6 and TRBJ2-1; no clear D gene. This CDR3 comprises 15 residues. V was trimmed by 0 bases and J by 0 bases, leaving 7 bases between them. CDR1 is SGHDT and CDR2 is YYEEEE in the germline V gene. CDR3 DNA: TGTGCCAGCAGCTTGGGTCGTAGCTCCTACAATGAGCAGTTCTTC. It codes for CASSLGRSSYNEQFF.

The genes are TRBV5-1 and TRBJ2-1, with D possibly being TRBD2 (6 bases). The CDR3 is made up of 14 amino acids. The V gene's germline CDR1 is SGHRS and CDR2 YFSETQ. Trimming shortened V by 4 bases and J by 3 bases, and 11 bases separated the two germline ends. The CDR3 loop reads CASSDSSDYNEQFF. The CDR3 DNA is TGCGCCAGCAGCGACTCTAGCGACTACAATGAGCAGTTCTTC.

The chain couples TRBV12-3 or TRBV12-4 to TRBJ1-2; D unresolved. The CDR3 has 13 amino acids. The V end was cut by 1 base, the J end by 4 bases, with 7 bases between. CDR3 sequence: CASSLGARYGYTF. The CDR3, as DNA: TGTGCCAGCAGTTTAGGGGCTCGCTATGGCTACACCTTC.

This chain links TRBV7-8 with TRBJ1-5, with a possible D match to TRBD1 (5 bases). CDR3 length equals 14 residues. Trimming shortened V by 2 bases and J by 4 bases, and 9 bases separated the two germline ends. CDR1 and CDR2 from the germline V gene are SGHVS and FQNEAQ. For the CDR3, the DNA is TGTGCCAGCAGCTTATTATCAGGGAATCAGCCCCAGCATTTT. Its protein product is CASSLLSGNQPQHF.

The chain links TRBV4-1 to TRBJ1-4, with 7 bases that match TRBD1. Germline V CDR1 and CDR2: MGHRA, YSYEKL. The junction had 9 bases not matched to a gene; V was cut back by 1 base and J by 7 bases. The CDR3 is 16 residues long. The CDR3 reads CASSQGSTGRSEKLFF. CDR3 in DNA: TGCGCCAGCAGCCAAGGATCGACAGGGCGGAGTGAAAAACTGTTTTTT.

The chain is built from TRBV7-9 and TRBJ1-6, with D possibly matching TRBD1 (5 bases). The CDR3 loop spans 16 amino acids. CDR1 and CDR2 from the germline V gene are SEHNR and FQNEAQ (reference sequence). The V end was cut by 5 bases, the J end by 6 bases, with 17 bases between. The CDR3 spells CASSVAAGQTNSPLHF. In nucleotides, the CDR3 is TGTGCCAGCAGCGTCGCTGCGGGGCAAACTAATTCACCCCTCCACTTT.

This clone was recorded a few times. The J gene is TRBJ2-7, the V gene TRBV27; 8 bases map to TRBD2. This CDR3 contains 15 residues. V trimming: 6 bases; J trimming: 4 bases; junction bases outside the gene matches: 11. In germline, CDR1 is MNHEY, CDR2 SMNVEV (reference sequence). CDR3 protein: CASSKKSGSAYEQYF. The CDR3 DNA sequence: TGTGCCAGCAGCAAGAAGAGCGGGAGTGCGTACGAGCAGTACTTC.

This rearrangement joins TRBV7-9 to TRBJ2-2; D is perhaps TRBD1 (5 bases). V was trimmed by 5 bases and J by 3 bases, leaving 16 bases between them. Per the germline V gene, CDR1 is SEHNR and CDR2 is FQNEAQ (reference sequence). The CDR3 is 16 residues long. In DNA form, the CDR3 reads TGTGCCAGCAGCCCAAAATCCAGGGATGACACCGGGGAGCTGTTTTTT. Its translation is CASSPKSRDDTGELFF.

The rearrangement links TRBV2 to TRBJ2-1, with no clear D. The CDR3 spans 13 residues. Trimming shortened V by 4 bases and J by 0 bases, and 4 bases separated the two germline ends. Germline loops: CDR1 SNHLY, CDR2 FYNNEI. Written as DNA, the CDR3 is TGTGCCAGCAGTGCGTTCTCCTACAATGAGCAGTTCTTC. It specifies CASSAFSYNEQFF.

The chain uses TRBV19 and TRBJ1-6, with D uncertain. CDR1 LNHDA and CDR2 SQIVND come from the germline V gene (reference sequence). Trimming stripped 9 bases from V and 7 bases from J, with 13 bases between. The CDR3 is 13 amino acids. The CDR3 coding sequence is TGTGCCAGCGCCGGACTTCGCAATTCACCCCTCCACTTT. This encodes CASAGLRNSPLHF.

This sequence joins TRBV16 and TRBJ1-4; D gene uncertain. Germline values: CDR1 KGHSY, CDR2 FQNENV. The CDR3 spans 12 residues. V lost 3 bases to trimming and J lost 8 bases, with 7 bases between them. In DNA form, the CDR3 reads TGTGCCAGCAGCCACCTCGGGGAAAAACTGTTTTTT. This sequence encodes CASSHLGEKLFF.

This chain links TRBV19 with TRBJ1-1; TRBD1 might be the D (5 bases). V was pared by 2 bases and J by 2 bases, with 9 bases between. Germline V gives CDR1 LNHDA, CDR2 SQIVND (reference sequence). The CDR3 is made up of 14 amino acids. The CDR3 DNA reads TGTGCCAGTAGTATAACGACAGCAAACACTGAAGCTTTCTTT. Translating gives CASSITTANTEAFF.

V gene TRBV7-8 combines with J gene TRBJ2-1; TRBD1 might be the D (6 bases). Germline CDR1 reads SGHVS; CDR2 reads FQNEAQ. V lost 5 bases, J lost 4 bases, and 9 bases lay in between. This CDR3 spans 13 amino acids. The CDR3 protein is CASSPGQYNEQFF. In DNA form, the CDR3 reads TGTGCCAGCAGCCCTGGACAGTACAATGAGCAGTTCTTC. Full variable domain (rest looked up from reference TRBV7-8 and TRBJ2-1): GAGVSQSPRYKVAKRGQDVALRCDPISGHVSLFWYQQALGQGPEFLTYFQNEAQLDKSGLPSDRFFAERPEGSVSTLKIQRTQQEDSAVYLCASSPGQYNEQFFGPGTRLTVL.

The chain uses TRBV29-1 and TRBJ2-1; TRBD2 aligns across 8 bases. The CDR3 consists of 16 residues. Germline CDR1 and CDR2: SQVTM and ANQGSEA. Trimming cost V 6 bases and J 0 bases; bases outside gene matches: 10. CDR3 nucleotide sequence: TGCAGCGTAGACGGGGGGGCTCAAAGCTCCTACAATGAGCAGTTCTTC. Translation: CSVDGGAQSSYNEQFF.

The chain combines TRBV2 with TRBJ2-7, with D possibly TRBD2 on 6 matching bases. The V gene's germline CDR1 is SNHLY and CDR2 FYNNEI. The CDR3 totals 13 residues. Trimming shortened V by 4 bases and J by 6 bases, and 13 bases separated the two germline ends. This CDR3 is CASSGEGTREQYF. CDR3 nucleotides: TGTGCCAGCAGTGGTGAAGGGACTCGCGAGCAGTACTTC.

This chain joins TRBV7-9 and TRBJ2-2; a weak D match, TRBD1 (5 bases). Trimming removed 11 bases from V and 4 bases from J, with 20 bases in between. Germline V CDR1 and CDR2: SEHNR, FQNEAQ (reference sequence). The CDR3 extends over 15 amino acids. This CDR3 is CAGERTTPTTGELFF. In DNA, the CDR3 is TGTGCCGGTGAAAGGACAACTCCCACCACCGGGGAGCTGTTTTTT.

The chain carries TRBV19 and TRBJ1-6; D is perhaps TRBD1 (5 bases). Deletions cut 5 bases from V and 7 bases from J, with 12 bases between. The CDR3 is 14 amino acids. Germline V gives CDR1 LNHDA, CDR2 SQIVND (reference sequence). DNA for the CDR3: TGTGCCAGTAGTTCTAGGACACCAAATTCACCCCTCCACTTT. This sequence encodes CASSSRTPNSPLHF.

This chain links TRBV7-8 with TRBJ1-1; D is undetermined. CDR1 SGHVS and CDR2 FQNEAQ come from the germline V gene. This CDR3 is 14 amino acids long. Trimming pared 2 bases from V and 6 bases from J, leaving 13 bases between. The CDR3 sequence: CASSLNFRQAEAFF. Written as DNA, the CDR3 is TGTGCCAGCAGCTTAAACTTTAGGCAGGCTGAAGCTTTCTTT. The variable domain in full, with the rest retrieved from reference TRBV7-8 and TRBJ1-1, is GAGVSQSPRYKVAKRGQDVALRCDPISGHVSLFWYQQALGQGPEFLTYFQNEAQLDKSGLPSDRFFAERPEGSVSTLKIQRTQQEDSAVYLCASSLNFRQAEAFFGQGTRLTVV.